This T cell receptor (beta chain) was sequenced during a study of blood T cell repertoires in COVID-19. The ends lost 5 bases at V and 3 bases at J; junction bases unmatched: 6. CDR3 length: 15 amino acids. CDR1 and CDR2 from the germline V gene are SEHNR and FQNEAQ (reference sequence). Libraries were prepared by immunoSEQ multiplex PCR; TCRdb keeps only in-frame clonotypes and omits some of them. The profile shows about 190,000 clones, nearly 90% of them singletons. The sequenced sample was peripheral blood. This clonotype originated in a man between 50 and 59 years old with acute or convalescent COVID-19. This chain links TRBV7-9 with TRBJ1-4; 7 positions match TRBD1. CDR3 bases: TGTGCCAGCAGCAGAGGACAGGCCCCTAATGAAAAACTGTTTTTT. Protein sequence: CASSRGQAPNEKLFF. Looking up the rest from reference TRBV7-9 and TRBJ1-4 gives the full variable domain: DTGVSQNPRHKITKRGQNVTFRCDPISEHNRLYWYRQTLGQGPEFLTYFQNEAQLEKSRLLSDRFSAERPKGSFSTLEIQRTEQGDSAMYLCASSRGQAPNEKLFFGSGTQLSVL.